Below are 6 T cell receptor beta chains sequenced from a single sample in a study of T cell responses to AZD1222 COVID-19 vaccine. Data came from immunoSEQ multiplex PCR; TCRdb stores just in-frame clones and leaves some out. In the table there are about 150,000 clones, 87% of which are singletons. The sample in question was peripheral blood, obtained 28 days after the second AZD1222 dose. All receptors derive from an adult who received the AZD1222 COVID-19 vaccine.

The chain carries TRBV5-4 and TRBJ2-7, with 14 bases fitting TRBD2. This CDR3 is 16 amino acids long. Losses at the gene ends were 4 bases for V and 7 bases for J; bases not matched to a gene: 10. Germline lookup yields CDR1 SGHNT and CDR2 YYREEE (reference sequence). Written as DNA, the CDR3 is TGTGCCAGCAGCCATGGGGGACTAGCGGGAGTAGAGGAGCAGTACTTC. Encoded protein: CASSHGGLAGVEEQYF.

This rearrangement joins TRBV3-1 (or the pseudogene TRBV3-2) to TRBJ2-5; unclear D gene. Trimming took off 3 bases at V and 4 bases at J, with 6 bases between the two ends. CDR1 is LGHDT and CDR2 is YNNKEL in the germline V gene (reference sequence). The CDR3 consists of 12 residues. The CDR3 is CASSHMVETQYF. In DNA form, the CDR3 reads TGTGCCAGCAGCCATATGGTAGAGACCCAGTACTTC.

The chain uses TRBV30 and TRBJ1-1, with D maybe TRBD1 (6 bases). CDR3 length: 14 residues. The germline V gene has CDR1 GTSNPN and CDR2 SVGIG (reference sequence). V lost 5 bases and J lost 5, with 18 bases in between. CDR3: CAWGGQLPRTEAFF. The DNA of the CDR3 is TGTGCCTGGGGGGGACAACTCCCGAGGACTGAAGCTTTCTTT.

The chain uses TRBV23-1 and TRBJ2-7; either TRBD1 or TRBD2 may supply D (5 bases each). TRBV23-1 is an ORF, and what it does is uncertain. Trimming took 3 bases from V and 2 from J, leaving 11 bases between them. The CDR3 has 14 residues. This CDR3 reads CASSHRDGAYEQYF. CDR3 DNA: TGCGCCAGCAGTCATCGGGACGGAGCCTACGAGCAGTACTTC.

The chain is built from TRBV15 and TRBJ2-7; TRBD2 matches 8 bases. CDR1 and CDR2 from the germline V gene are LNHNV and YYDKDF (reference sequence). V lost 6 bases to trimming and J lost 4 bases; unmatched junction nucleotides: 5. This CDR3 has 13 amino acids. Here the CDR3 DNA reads TGTGCCACCAGGCGGGGGGCTGCTTACGAGCAGTACTTC. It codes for CATRRGAAYEQYF.

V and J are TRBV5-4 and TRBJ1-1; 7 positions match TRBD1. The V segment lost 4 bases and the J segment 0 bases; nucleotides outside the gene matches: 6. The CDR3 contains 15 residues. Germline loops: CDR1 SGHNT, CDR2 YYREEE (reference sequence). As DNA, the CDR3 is TGTGCCAGCAGCAGCGGGAGGGGGCTGAACACTGAAGCTTTCTTT. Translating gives CASSSGRGLNTEAFF.